The TCR beta chain described here comes from a study of blood T cell repertoires in COVID-19. Study information: T cells, B-cell-depleted T cells, or PBMCs supplied cDNA or gDNA.

V gave up 3 bases and J gave up 0 bases, with 6 bases separating them. The length of the CDR3 is 13 residues. Germline V CDR1 and CDR2: SGHRS, YFSETQ. Patients at the Seattle site were enrolled during active infection and followed longitudinally. How the authors handled the data: Nucleated cell counts were estimated from reference gene primer amplification. Measured with immunoSEQ multiplex PCR; TCRdb has only the in-frame clones, and not every one. V and J calls plus clone size are reproduced from that table; the DNA served to infer D and trimming. The sample lists approximately 480,000 clones; roughly 89% were seen once.

The gene calls are TRBV5-1 and TRBJ1-1; D is undetermined. Sequences were obtained from peripheral blood. The source is a man aged 18-30 years with COVID-19, enrolled during active disease. The CDR3 DNA is TGCGCCAGCAGCTCCCCGGTGAACACTGAAGCTTTCTTT. Translating it yields CASSSPVNTEAFF.